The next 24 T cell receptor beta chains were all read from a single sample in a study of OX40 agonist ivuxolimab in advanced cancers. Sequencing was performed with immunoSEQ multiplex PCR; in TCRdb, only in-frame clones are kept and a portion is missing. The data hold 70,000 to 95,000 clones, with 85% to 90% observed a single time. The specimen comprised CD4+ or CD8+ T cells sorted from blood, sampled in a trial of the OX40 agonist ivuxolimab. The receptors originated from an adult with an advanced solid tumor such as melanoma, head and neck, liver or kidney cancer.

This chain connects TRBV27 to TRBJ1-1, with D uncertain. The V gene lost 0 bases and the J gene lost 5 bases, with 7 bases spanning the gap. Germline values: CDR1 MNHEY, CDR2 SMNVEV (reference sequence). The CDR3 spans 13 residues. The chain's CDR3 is CASSLSGGTEAFF. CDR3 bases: TGTGCCAGCAGTTTATCGGGCGGTACTGAAGCTTTCTTT.

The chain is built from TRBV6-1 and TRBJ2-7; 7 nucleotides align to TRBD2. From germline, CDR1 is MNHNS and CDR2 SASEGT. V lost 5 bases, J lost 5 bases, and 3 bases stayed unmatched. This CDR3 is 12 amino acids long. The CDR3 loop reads CASSYRGDEQYF. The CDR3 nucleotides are TGTGCCAGCAGTTATCGGGGGGACGAGCAGTACTTC.

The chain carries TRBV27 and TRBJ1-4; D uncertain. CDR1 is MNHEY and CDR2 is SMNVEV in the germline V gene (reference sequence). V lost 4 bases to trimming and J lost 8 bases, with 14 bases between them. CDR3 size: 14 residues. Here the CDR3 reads CASSYSVNQEKLFF. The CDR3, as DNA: TGTGCCAGCAGTTATTCGGTAAACCAGGAAAAACTGTTTTTT.

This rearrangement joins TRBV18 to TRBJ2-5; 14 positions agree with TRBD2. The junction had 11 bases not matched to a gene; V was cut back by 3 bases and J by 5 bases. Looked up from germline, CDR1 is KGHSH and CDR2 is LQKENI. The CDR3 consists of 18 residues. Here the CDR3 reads CASSPQTSGRGLGETQYF. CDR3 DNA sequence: TGTGCCAGCTCACCCCAGACTAGCGGGAGGGGCCTCGGGGAGACCCAGTACTTC. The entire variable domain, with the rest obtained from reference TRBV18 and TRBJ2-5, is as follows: NAGVMQNPRHLVRRRGQEARLRCSPMKGHSHVYWYRQLPEEGLKFMVYLQKENIIDESGMPKERFSAEFPKEGPSILRIQQVVRGDSAAYFCASSPQTSGRGLGETQYFGPGTRLLVL.

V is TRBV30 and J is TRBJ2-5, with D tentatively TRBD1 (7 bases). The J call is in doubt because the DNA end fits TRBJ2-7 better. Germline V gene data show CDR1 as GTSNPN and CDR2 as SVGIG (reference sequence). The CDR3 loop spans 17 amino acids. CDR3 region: CAWTSNPTRTGGYEQYF. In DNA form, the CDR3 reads TGTGCCTGGACCTCCAACCCTACCCGGACAGGAGGGTACGAGCAGTACTTC.

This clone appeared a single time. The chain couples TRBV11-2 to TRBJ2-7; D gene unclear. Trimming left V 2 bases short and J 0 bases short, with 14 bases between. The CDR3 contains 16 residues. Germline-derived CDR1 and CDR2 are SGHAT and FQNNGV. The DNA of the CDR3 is TGTGCCAGCAGCTTACTCTCCGGGCTCAGCTCCTACGAGCAGTACTTC. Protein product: CASSLLSGLSSYEQYF.

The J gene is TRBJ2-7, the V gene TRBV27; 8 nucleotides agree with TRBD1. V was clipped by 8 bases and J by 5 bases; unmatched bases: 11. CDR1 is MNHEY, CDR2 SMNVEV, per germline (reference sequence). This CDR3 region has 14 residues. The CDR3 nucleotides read TGTGCCAGCGTCTTAGGACAGGGAGTGCACGAGCAGTACTTC. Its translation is CASVLGQGVHEQYF.

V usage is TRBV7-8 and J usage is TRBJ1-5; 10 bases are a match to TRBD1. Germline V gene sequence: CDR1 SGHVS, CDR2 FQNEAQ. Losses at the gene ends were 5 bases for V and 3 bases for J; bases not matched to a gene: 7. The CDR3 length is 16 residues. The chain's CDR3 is CASSLWGQGINQPQHF. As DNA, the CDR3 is TGTGCCAGCAGCCTATGGGGACAGGGGATCAATCAGCCCCAGCATTTT.

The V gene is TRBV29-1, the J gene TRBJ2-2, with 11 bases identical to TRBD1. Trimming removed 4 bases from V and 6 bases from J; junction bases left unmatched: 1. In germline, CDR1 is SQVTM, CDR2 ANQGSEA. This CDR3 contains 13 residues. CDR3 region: CSVGTGGPGELFF. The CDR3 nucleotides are TGCAGCGTTGGGACAGGGGGCCCCGGGGAGCTGTTTTTT.

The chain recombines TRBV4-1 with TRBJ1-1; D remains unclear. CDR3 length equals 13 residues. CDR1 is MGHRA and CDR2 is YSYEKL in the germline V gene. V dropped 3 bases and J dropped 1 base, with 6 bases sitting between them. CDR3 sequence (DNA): TGCGCCAGCAGCCACATTCAGAACACTGAAGCTTTCTTT. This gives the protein CASSHIQNTEAFF.

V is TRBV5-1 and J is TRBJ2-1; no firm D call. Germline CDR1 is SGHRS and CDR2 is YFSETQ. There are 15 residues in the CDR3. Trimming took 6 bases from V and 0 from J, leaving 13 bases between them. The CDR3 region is CASIDADHSYNEQFF. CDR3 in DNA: TGCGCCAGCATCGACGCAGACCACTCCTACAATGAGCAGTTCTTC.

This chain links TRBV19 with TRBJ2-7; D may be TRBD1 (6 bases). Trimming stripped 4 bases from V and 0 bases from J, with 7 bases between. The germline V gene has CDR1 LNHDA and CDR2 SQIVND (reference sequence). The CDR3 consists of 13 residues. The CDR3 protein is CASSTDSSYEQYF. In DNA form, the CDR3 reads TGTGCCAGTAGTACGGACAGCTCCTACGAGCAGTACTTC.

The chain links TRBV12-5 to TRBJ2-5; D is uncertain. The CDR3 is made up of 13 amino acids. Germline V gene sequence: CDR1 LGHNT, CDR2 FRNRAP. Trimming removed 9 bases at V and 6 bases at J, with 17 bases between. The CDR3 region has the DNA TGTGCTAGCCTCGGACCCGTAGTACAGACCCAGTACTTC. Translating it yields CASLGPVVQTQYF.

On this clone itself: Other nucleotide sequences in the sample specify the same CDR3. The CDR3 DNA follows: TGTGCCAGCAGCGTAGGAGTGACAGATACGCAGTATTTT. This translates into CASSVGVTDTQYF. This chain uses TRBV9 with TRBJ2-3; D gene uncertain. The CDR3 runs to 13 residues. The germline gives CDR1 SGDLS, CDR2 YYNGEE. Trimming removed 0 bases from V and 3 bases from J, with 5 bases in between. Using reference TRBV9 and TRBJ2-3 for the parts outside the CDR3, the full variable domain is DSGVTQTPKHLITATGQRVTLRCSPRSGDLSVYWYQQSLDQGLQFLIQYYNGEERAKGNILERFSAQQFPDLHSELNLSSLELGDSALYFCASSVGVTDTQYFGPGTRLTVL.

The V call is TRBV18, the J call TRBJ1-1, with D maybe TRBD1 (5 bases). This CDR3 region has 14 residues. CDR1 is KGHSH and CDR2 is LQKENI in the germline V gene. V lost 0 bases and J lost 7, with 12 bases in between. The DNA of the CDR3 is TGTGCCAGCTCACCACCTGGGACCGCACGTGAAGCTTTCTTT. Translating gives CASSPPGTAREAFF.

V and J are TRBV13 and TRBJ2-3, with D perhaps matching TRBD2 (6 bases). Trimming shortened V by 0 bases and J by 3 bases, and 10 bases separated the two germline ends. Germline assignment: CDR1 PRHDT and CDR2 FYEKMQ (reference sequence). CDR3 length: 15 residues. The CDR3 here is CASSLGGSRTDTQYF. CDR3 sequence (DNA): TGTGCCAGCAGCTTAGGCGGGAGTAGGACAGATACGCAGTATTTT.

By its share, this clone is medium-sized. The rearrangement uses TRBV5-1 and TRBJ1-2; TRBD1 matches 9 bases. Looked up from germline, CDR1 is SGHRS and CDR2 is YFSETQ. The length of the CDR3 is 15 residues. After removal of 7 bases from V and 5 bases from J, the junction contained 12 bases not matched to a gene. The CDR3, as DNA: TGCGCCAGCGCTCTGAGGCGGGACAGGGTATATGGCTACACCTTC. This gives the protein CASALRRDRVYGYTF.

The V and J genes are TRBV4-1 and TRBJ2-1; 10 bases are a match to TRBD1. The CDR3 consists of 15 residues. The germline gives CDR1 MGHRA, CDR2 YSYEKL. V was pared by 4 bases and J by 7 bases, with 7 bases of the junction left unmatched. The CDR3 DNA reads TGCGCCAGCAGCCTCCGACAGGGGGCGTTGAATGAGCAGTTCTTC. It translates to CASSLRQGALNEQFF.

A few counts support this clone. CDR3 protein: CAWSSRQTYYGYTF. CDR3 DNA sequence: TGTGCCTGGTCCTCCCGACAGACTTACTATGGCTACACCTTC. The V call is TRBV30, the J call TRBJ1-2; possible D gene TRBD1, 5 bases. V was clipped by 5 bases and J by 3 bases, with 16 bases between them. Germline CDR1 GTSNPN, CDR2 SVGIG (reference sequence). There are 14 residues in the CDR3. The variable domain in full, completed from reference TRBV30 and TRBJ1-2, reads SQTIHQWPATLVQPVGSPLSLECTVEGTSNPNLYWYRQAAGRGLQLLFYSVGIGQISSEVPQNLSASRPQDRQFILSSKKLLLSDSGFYLCAWSSRQTYYGYTFGSGTRLTVV.

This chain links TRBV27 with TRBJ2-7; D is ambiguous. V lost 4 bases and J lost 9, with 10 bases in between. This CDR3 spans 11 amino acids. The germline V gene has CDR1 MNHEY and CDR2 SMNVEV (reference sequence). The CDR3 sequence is CASSSQSRQYF. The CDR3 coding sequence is TGTGCCAGCAGTTCCCAATCGAGGCAGTACTTC.

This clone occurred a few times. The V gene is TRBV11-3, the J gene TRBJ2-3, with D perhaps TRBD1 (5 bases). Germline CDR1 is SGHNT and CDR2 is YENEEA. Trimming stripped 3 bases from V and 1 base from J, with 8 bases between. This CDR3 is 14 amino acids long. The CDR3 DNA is TGTGCCAGCAGCTTGTGGGGCGGCACAGATACGCAGTATTTT. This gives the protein CASSLWGGTDTQYF.

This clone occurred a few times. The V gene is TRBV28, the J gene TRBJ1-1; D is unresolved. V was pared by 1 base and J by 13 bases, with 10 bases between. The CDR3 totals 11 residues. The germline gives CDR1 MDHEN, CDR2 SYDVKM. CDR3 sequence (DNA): TGTGCCAGCAGTTTATCCCGTTCTATTTTCTTT. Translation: CASSLSRSIFF.

The CDR3 is CASRPVTSGGGELFF. The DNA of the CDR3 is TGTGCCAGCAGACCGGTGACTAGCGGGGGCGGGGAGCTGTTTTTT. The genes are TRBV28 and TRBJ2-2, with 12 nucleotides matching TRBD2. CDR1 is MDHEN and CDR2 is SYDVKM in the germline V gene. The CDR3 has 15 residues. The V gene end was trimmed by 6 bases and the J gene end by 7 bases; junction bases not matched to a gene: 6.

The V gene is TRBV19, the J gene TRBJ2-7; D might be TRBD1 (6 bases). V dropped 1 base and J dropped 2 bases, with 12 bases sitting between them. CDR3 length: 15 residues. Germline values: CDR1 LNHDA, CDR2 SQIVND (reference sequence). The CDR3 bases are TGTGCCAGTAGTATAGGCAGGGGAGTCCCCTACGAGCAGTACTTC. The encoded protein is CASSIGRGVPYEQYF. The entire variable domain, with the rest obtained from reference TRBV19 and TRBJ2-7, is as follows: DGGITQSPKYLFRKEGQNVTLSCEQNLNHDAMYWYRQDPGQGLRLIYYSQIVNDFQKGDIAEGYSVSREKKESFPLTVTSAQKNPTAFYLCASSIGRGVPYEQYFGPGTRLTVT.